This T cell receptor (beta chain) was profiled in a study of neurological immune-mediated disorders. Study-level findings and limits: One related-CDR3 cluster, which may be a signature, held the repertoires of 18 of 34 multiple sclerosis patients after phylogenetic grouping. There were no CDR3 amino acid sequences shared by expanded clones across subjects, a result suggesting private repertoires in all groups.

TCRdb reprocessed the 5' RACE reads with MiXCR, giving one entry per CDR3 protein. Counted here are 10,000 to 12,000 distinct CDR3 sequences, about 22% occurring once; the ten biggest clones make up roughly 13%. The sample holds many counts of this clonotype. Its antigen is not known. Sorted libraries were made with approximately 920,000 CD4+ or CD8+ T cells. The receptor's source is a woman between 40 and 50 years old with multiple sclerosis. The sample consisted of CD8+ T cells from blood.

DNA of the CDR3: TGCGCCAGCAGCTTGTACACATTTGCCTATGGCTACACCTTC. Translation gives CASSLYTFAYGYTF. This chain joins TRBV5-1 and TRBJ1-2; no clear D gene. Germline V gene sequence: CDR1 SGHRS, CDR2 YFSETQ. V was cut by 1 base and J by 4 bases, with 11 bases left in between. This CDR3 has 14 amino acids.